Shown below are 28 T cell receptor beta chains from a single sample sequenced in a study of CD8 T cells in ankylosing spondylitis. Via MiXCR, TCRdb re-called the 5' RACE reads, giving one row per CDR3 protein. Among 150,000 to 200,000 distinct CDR3 sequences listed, over 10% were seen once. The sequencing sample was made of blood, either unsorted or a sorted T cell fraction (not recorded which). The receptors here all came from a female donor with ankylosing spondylitis or in good health (not recorded which).

This clonotype was seen repeatedly, ten times or more. The rearrangement joins TRBV28 to TRBJ1-2; perhaps TRBD1 as D (6 bases). The CDR3 sequence is 14 residues long. CDR1 MDHEN and CDR2 SYDVKM come from the germline V gene. Trimming took off 2 bases at V and 4 bases at J, with 11 bases between the two ends. The CDR3 protein is CASSLRGGTYGYTF. In nucleotides, the CDR3 is TGTGCCAGCAGTTTAAGGGGGGGGACCTATGGCTACACCTTC.

This clonotype was observed many times. The V gene is TRBV7-2, the J gene TRBJ2-7, with D perhaps assigned TRBD1 or TRBD2 (5 bases each). Germline CDR1 SGHTA, CDR2 FQGNSA. V lost 0 bases, J lost 3 bases, and 15 bases lay in between. This CDR3 is built from 16 residues. The CDR3 DNA follows: TGTGCCAGCAGCTTAGCGCGAGGGGTTAAGCGCTACGAGCAGTACTTC. This encodes CASSLARGVKRYEQYF. Together with reference TRBV7-2 and TRBJ2-7, the CDR3 gives the full variable domain: GAGVSQSPSNKVTEKGKDVELRCDPISGHTALYWYRQSLGQGLEFLIYFQGNSAPDKSGLPSDRFSAERTGGSVSTLTIQRTQQEDSAVYLCASSLARGVKRYEQYFGPGTRLTVT.

This clonotype was observed at least ten times. V is TRBV7-2 and J is TRBJ1-5, with D perhaps matching TRBD1 (6 bases). The CDR3 loop spans 16 amino acids. V was trimmed by 1 base and J by 3 bases, leaving 13 bases between them. CDR1 is SGHTA and CDR2 is FQGNSA in the germline V gene. CDR3: CASSLVAQGDNQPQHF. CDR3 sequence (DNA): TGTGCCAGCAGCTTAGTTGCACAGGGAGACAATCAGCCCCAGCATTTT.

Ten or more counts support this clonotype. V is TRBV29-1 and J is TRBJ2-7; a weak D match, TRBD2 (5 bases). The CDR3 contains 13 residues. The V end lost 6 bases, the J end lost 1 base, and 13 bases lay between the germline ends. The germline V gene encodes CDR1 SQVTM and CDR2 ANQGSEA. This chain's CDR3 is CSVLLGSSYEQYF. As DNA, the CDR3 is TGCAGCGTCTTACTAGGATCGTCCTACGAGCAGTACTTC.

This clonotype has only a few counts. This sequence joins TRBV19 and TRBJ1-3; D gene ambiguous. CDR1 and CDR2 from the germline V gene are LNHDA and SQIVND (reference sequence). Trimming left V 7 bases short and J 0 bases short, with 16 bases between. This CDR3 is 16 amino acids long. Written as DNA, the CDR3 is TGTGCCAGTAAGGTCTTCAATGCCGACTCTGGAAACACCATATATTTT. The encoded protein is CASKVFNADSGNTIYF.

Points on this clonotype: This could be a read error, since a much larger clone is one nucleotide away. The genes are TRBV20-1 and TRBJ2-7; weak D call: TRBD2 (6 bases). Germline loops: CDR1 DFQATT, CDR2 SNEGSKA (reference sequence). The CDR3 extends over 13 amino acids. V was pared by 6 bases and J by 5 bases, with 17 bases between. The CDR3 nucleotides are TGCAGTGCGTCGGGACTGGACGCCCACGAGCAGTACTTC. Its translation is CSASGLDAHEQYF.

The rearrangement joins TRBV6-5 to TRBJ2-7, with 8 bases fitting TRBD1. From germline, CDR1 is MNHEY and CDR2 SVGAGI. After removal of 0 bases from V and 1 base from J, the junction contained 5 bases not matched to a gene. The CDR3 has 16 amino acids. Written as DNA, the CDR3 is TGTGCCAGCAGTTACTCAGCAGGGGGCTTTTCCTACGAGCAGTACTTC. It codes for CASSYSAGGFSYEQYF.

Ten or more counts support this clonotype. In DNA, the CDR3 is TGTGCCAGCAGGTCCAGAGATTACGAGCAGTACTTC. This encodes CASRSRDYEQYF. The gene calls are TRBV2 and TRBJ2-7; D gene uncertain. This CDR3 has 12 residues. The V end lost 6 bases, the J end lost 4 bases, and 10 bases lay between the germline ends. Germline CDR1 is SNHLY and CDR2 is FYNNEI. Complete variable domain (other parts from reference TRBV2 and TRBJ2-7): EPEVTQTPSHQVTQMGQEVILRCVPISNHLYFYWYRQILGQKVEFLVSFYNNEISEKSEIFDDQFSVERPDGSNFTLKIRSTKLEDSAMYFCASRSRDYEQYFGPGTRLTVT.

This clonotype was seen a handful of times. This chain connects TRBV29-1 to TRBJ2-3, with 11 bases that match TRBD2. Trimming removed 5 bases from V and 0 bases from J; junction bases left unmatched: 13. The CDR3 runs to 18 residues. CDR1 and CDR2 (germline): SQVTM, ANQGSEA. For the CDR3, the DNA is TGCAGCGTTACAGGGTTTAGCGGGAGGGAAGTTAGCACAGATACGCAGTATTTT. Residues: CSVTGFSGREVSTDTQYF.

This clonotype was recorded at least ten times. The chain combines TRBV6-2 or TRBV6-3 with TRBJ1-5; D possibly corresponds to TRBD1 (6 bases). Per the germline V gene, CDR1 is MNHEY and CDR2 is SVGEGT. Trimming left V 6 bases short and J 7 bases short, with 16 bases between. The CDR3 has 14 residues. CDR3 region: CASSSTSTGQPQHF. For the CDR3, the DNA is TGTGCCAGCAGCTCGACTTCGACAGGCCAGCCCCAGCATTTT.

This clonotype came up many times. The rearrangement uses TRBV20-1 and TRBJ1-1; 9 bases are shared with TRBD1. The CDR3 spans 13 residues. The V gene's germline CDR1 is DFQATT and CDR2 SNEGSKA (reference sequence). With 6 bases clipped from V and 5 bases from J, the junction kept 7 bases outside the gene matches. The CDR3 DNA reads as TGCAGTGCCTGGGGACAGGGTCAGACTGAAGCTTTCTTT. Its protein product is CSAWGQGQTEAFF.

The V call is TRBV5-6, the J call TRBJ2-7; D unresolved. The V and J ends lost 1 base and 6 bases respectively, with 17 bases between them. CDR1 is SGHDT, CDR2 YYEEEE, per germline. There are 15 residues in the CDR3. The CDR3 nucleotides are TGTGCCAGCAGCTTGATCAACCCCCTGGTCCCCGAGCAGTACTTC. Translated, it gives CASSLINPLVPEQYF.

Comments on this clonotype: An end of the junction does not agree with germline; a read error may underlie this. The rearrangement joins TRBV9 to TRBJ2-1, with 10 bases that match TRBD2. The CDR3 consists of 14 residues. Germline V gene data show CDR1 as SGDLS and CDR2 as YYNGEE. The CDR3 spells CATSSSGSRDEQFF. CDR3 coding DNA: TGTGCCACCAGCTCTAGCGGGAGTAGGGATGAGCAGTTCTTC.

With respect to this clonotype: A much larger clonotype is one base distant, so this may be a read error. The genes are TRBV20-1 and TRBJ1-1, with 12 bases aligning to TRBD1. CDR3 length: 15 amino acids. Germline V lookup: CDR1 DFQATT, CDR2 SNEGSKA (reference sequence). Trimming cost V 4 bases and J 4 bases; bases outside gene matches: 7. The CDR3 here is CSATGTGGARTEAFF. For the CDR3, the DNA is TGCAGTGCTACCGGGACAGGGGGCGCGCGCACTGAAGCTTTCTTT.

This clonotype was seen repeatedly, ten times or more. The chain is built from TRBV29-1 and TRBJ1-2; TRBD1 might be the D (5 bases). The germline CDR1 and CDR2 sequences are SQVTM and ANQGSEA. Trimming took off 3 bases at V and 8 bases at J, with 16 bases between the two ends. The CDR3 sequence is 13 residues long. The CDR3 bases are TGCAGCGTTGACAGGGAAGGAGAAGGCGGCTACACCTTC. Protein sequence: CSVDREGEGGYTF.

This clonotype occurred many times. The chain couples TRBV4-1 to TRBJ2-2; D call uncertain. CDR3 length: 16 amino acids. Trimming left V 6 bases short and J 1 base short, with 15 bases between. Germline V gene sequence: CDR1 MGHRA, CDR2 YSYEKL. The CDR3 here is CASRQSQFRNTGELFF. The CDR3 region has the DNA TGCGCCAGCAGGCAAAGTCAATTTAGGAACACCGGGGAGCTGTTTTTT.

The gene calls are TRBV5-1 and TRBJ2-7; possible D gene TRBD2, 6 bases. V was pared by 2 bases and J by 3 bases, with 15 bases between. From germline, CDR1 is SGHRS and CDR2 YFSETQ. CDR3 length: 15 residues. CDR3 sequence (DNA): TGCGCCAGCAGCTTAATAACTAGCCAAGGCTACGAGCAGTACTTC. This sequence encodes CASSLITSQGYEQYF.

This clonotype has a handful of counts. This chain joins TRBV11-2 and TRBJ2-7; D not resolved. Trimming took off 2 bases at V and 6 bases at J, with 5 bases between the two ends. From germline, CDR1 is SGHAT and CDR2 FQNNGV. The CDR3 totals 11 residues. The CDR3 here is CASSLLAEQYF. The DNA of the CDR3 is TGTGCCAGCAGCTTACTTGCCGAGCAGTACTTC.

This clonotype showed up many times. V usage is TRBV5-1 and J usage is TRBJ2-1; D is perhaps TRBD1 or TRBD2 (6 bases each). The CDR3 consists of 17 residues. Germline loops: CDR1 SGHRS, CDR2 YFSETQ. V was trimmed by 0 bases and J by 7 bases, leaving 20 bases between them. CDR3: CASSLEGTPRRGNEQFF. For the CDR3, the DNA is TGCGCCAGCAGCTTGGAGGGGACTCCCCGTAGGGGGAATGAGCAGTTCTTC.

This clonotype has at least ten counts. The chain combines TRBV20-1 with TRBJ2-5; D call uncertain. Looked up from germline, CDR1 is DFQATT and CDR2 is SNEGSKA (reference sequence). The CDR3 sequence is 10 residues long. The germline V and J ends were trimmed by 3 bases and 3 bases, with 2 bases remaining between them. CDR3 nucleotides: TGCAGTGCTAGCGAAGAGACCCAGTACTTC. Protein product: CSASEETQYF.

This clonotype was seen at least ten times. The V call is TRBV5-1, the J call TRBJ2-1, with D uncertain. CDR3 length: 12 amino acids. Trimming took off 0 bases at V and 8 bases at J, with 6 bases between the two ends. Germline CDR1 and CDR2: SGHRS and YFSETQ. The CDR3 sequence is CASSLVAHEQFF. DNA for the CDR3: TGCGCCAGCAGCTTGGTTGCCCATGAGCAGTTCTTC.

The V gene is TRBV11-3, the J gene TRBJ2-2; 8 bases agree with TRBD1. V lost 4 bases and J lost 0; bases outside the gene matches: 4. The CDR3 consists of 16 residues. The germline V gene encodes CDR1 SGHNT and CDR2 YENEEA. The CDR3 DNA reads TGTGCCAGCAGCTCGCCGGGACAGGCGAACACCGGGGAGCTGTTTTTT. Protein: CASSSPGQANTGELFF. Full variable domain (rest looked up from reference TRBV11-3 and TRBJ2-2): EAGVVQSPRYKIIEKKQPVAFWCNPISGHNTLYWYLQNLGQGPELLIRYENEEAVDDSQLPKDRFSAERLKGVDSTLKIQPAELGDSAVYLCASSSPGQANTGELFFGEGSRLTVL.

The chain couples TRBV7-9 to TRBJ1-1; 8 bases are shared with TRBD1. This CDR3 has 14 amino acids. V was pared by 3 bases and J by 1 base, with 1 base of the junction left unmatched. Germline CDR1 is SEHNR and CDR2 is FQNEAQ (reference sequence). Written as DNA, the CDR3 is TGTGCCAGCAGCTTCGGGACAGGGAACACTGAAGCTTTCTTT. Amino acid sequence: CASSFGTGNTEAFF.

The chain has TRBV24-1 and TRBJ2-2; 9 positions match TRBD1. The germline V gene encodes CDR1 KGHDR and CDR2 SFDVKD. The J segment lost 6 bases and the V segment lost 4 bases, leaving 5 bases of the junction unmatched. The CDR3 is 15 amino acids. CDR3 nucleotides: TGTGCCACCAGTGAGCGGGACAGGGTATCCGGGGAGCTGTTTTTT. Protein: CATSERDRVSGELFF.

This clonotype was observed at least ten times. V gene TRBV19 combines with J gene TRBJ2-7; D is unclear. Trimming removed 8 bases at V and 0 bases at J, with 14 bases between. This CDR3 is 14 amino acids long. Germline assignment: CDR1 LNHDA and CDR2 SQIVND (reference sequence). The CDR3 loop is CASALTLSSYEQYF. The CDR3, as DNA: TGTGCCAGTGCCCTGACGCTATCCTCCTACGAGCAGTACTTC.

This clonotype has ten or more counts. This chain links TRBV5-5 with TRBJ1-1; weak D call: TRBD1 (6 bases). V was trimmed by 4 bases and J by 1 base, leaving 14 bases between them. CDR3 size: 15 residues. The germline V gene has CDR1 SGHKS and CDR2 YYEKEE (reference sequence). This CDR3 reads CASSTSTGANTEAFF. Here the CDR3 DNA reads TGTGCCAGCAGCACTTCGACAGGAGCGAACACTGAAGCTTTCTTT.

At least ten counts were recorded for this clonotype. The rearrangement links TRBV12-3 or TRBV12-4 to TRBJ2-1, with TRBD2 identical over 12 bases. The CDR3 spans 15 residues. J lost 6 bases, V lost 7 bases, and 7 bases had no gene match. This CDR3 is CASTPPGLAGNEQFF. CDR3 nucleotide sequence: TGTGCCAGCACCCCGCCGGGACTAGCGGGCAATGAGCAGTTCTTC.

About this clonotype: Sequence at one end of the junction differs from germline and may be a read error. The gene calls are TRBV6-1 and TRBJ1-4, with no clear D. CDR3 size: 13 residues. In germline, CDR1 is MNHNS, CDR2 SASEGT. The CDR3 DNA reads as TGTGCCAGCAGGGAAGTAGCTAATGAAAAACTGTTTTTT. Translated, it gives CASREVANEKLFF.